This T cell receptor (beta chain) was observed in a study of cytomegalovirus exposure and HLA in healthy donors. Profiling relied on immunoSEQ multiplex PCR, and the TCRdb table lists in-frame clones only, not all of them. The sample yields 140,000 or so clones, approximately 89% seen once. Germline V CDR1 and CDR2: MNHEY, SMNVEV (reference sequence). The trim removed 4 bases at V and 7 bases at J, leaving 6 bases unmatched. The CDR3 length is 15 residues. Sequenced: PBMCs. This sequence was found in a man younger than 35 in good health and CMV-seronegative. The V and J genes are TRBV27 and TRBJ1-6, with TRBD1 matching 8 bases. CDR3 coding DNA: TGTGCCAGCAGTTCCCTGACAGGGGTGAATTCACCCCTCCACTTT. Amino acid sequence: CASSSLTGVNSPLHF.